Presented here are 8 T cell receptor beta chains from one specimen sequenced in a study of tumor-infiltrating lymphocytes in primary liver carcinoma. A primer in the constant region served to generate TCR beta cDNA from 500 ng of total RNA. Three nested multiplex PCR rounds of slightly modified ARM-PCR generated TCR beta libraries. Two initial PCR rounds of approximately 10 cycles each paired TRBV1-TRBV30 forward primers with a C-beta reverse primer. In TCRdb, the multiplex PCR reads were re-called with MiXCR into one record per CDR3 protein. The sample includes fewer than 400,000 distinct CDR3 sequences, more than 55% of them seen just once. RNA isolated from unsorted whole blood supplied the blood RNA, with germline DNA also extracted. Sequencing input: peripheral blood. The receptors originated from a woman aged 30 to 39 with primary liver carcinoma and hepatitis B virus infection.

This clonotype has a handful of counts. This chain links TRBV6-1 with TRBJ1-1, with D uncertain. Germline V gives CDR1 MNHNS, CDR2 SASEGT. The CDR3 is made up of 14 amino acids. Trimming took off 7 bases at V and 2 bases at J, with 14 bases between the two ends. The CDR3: CASTPASGNTEAFF. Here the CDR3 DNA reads TGTGCCAGCACCCCAGCCTCAGGTAACACTGAAGCTTTCTTT.

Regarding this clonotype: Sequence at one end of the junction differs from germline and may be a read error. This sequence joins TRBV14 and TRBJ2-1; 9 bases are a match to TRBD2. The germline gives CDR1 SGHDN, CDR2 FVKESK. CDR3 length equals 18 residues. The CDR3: CASSQGRGLAGTYNEQLF. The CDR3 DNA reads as TGTGCCAGCAGCCAAGGGAGAGGGCTAGCGGGAACCTACAATGAGCAGCTCTTC.

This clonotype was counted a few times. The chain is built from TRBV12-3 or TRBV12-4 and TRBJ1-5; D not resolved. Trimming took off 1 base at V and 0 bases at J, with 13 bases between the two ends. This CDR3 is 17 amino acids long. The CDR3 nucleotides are TGTGCCAGCAGTTTAGTCTTCGACACCCTTAGCAATCAGCCCCAGCATTTT. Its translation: CASSLVFDTLSNQPQHF.

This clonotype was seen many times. This CDR3 reads CASSLEGSNQPQHF. Here the CDR3 DNA reads TGTGCCAGCAGCTTAGAAGGTAGCAATCAGCCCCAGCATTTT. This rearrangement joins TRBV11-2 to TRBJ1-5; D remains unclear. Trimming removed 0 bases at V and 0 bases at J, with 3 bases between. Germline CDR1 and CDR2: SGHAT and FQNNGV. The CDR3 is made up of 14 amino acids.

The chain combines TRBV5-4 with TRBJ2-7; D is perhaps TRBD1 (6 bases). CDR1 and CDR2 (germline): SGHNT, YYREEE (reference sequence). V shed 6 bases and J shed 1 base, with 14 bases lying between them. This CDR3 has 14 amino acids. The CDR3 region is CASNRDGSSYEQYF. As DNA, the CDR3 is TGTGCCAGCAACAGGGATGGGAGTTCCTACGAGCAGTACTTC. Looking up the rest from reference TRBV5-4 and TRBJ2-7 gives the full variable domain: ETGVTQSPTHLIKTRGQQVTLRCSSQSGHNTVSWYQQALGQGPQFIFQYYREEENGRGNFPPRFSGLQFPNYSSELNVNALELDDSALYLCASNRDGSSYEQYFGPGTRLTVT.

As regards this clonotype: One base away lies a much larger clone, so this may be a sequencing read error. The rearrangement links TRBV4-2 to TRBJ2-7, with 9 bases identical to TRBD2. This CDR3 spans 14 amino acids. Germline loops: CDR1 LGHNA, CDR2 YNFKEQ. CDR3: CASSQGLAAYEKYF. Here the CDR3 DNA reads TGTGCCAGCAGCCAGGGACTAGCAGCCTACGAGAAGTACTTC.

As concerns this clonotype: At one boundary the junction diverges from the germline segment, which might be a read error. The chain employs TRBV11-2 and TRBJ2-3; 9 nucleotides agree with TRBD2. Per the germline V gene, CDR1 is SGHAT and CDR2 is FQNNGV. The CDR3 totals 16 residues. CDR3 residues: CANSSLAGRQTDTQYF. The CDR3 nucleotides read TGTGCCAACAGCTCTCTAGCGGGAAGGCAGACAGATACGCAGTATTTT.

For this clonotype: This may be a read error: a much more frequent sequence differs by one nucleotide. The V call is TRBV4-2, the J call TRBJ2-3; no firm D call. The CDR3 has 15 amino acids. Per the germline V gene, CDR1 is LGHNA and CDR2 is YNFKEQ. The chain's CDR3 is CASSQEVVFADTHYF. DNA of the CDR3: TGTGCCAGCAGCCAAGAGGTTGTATTCGCAGATACGCATTATTTT.